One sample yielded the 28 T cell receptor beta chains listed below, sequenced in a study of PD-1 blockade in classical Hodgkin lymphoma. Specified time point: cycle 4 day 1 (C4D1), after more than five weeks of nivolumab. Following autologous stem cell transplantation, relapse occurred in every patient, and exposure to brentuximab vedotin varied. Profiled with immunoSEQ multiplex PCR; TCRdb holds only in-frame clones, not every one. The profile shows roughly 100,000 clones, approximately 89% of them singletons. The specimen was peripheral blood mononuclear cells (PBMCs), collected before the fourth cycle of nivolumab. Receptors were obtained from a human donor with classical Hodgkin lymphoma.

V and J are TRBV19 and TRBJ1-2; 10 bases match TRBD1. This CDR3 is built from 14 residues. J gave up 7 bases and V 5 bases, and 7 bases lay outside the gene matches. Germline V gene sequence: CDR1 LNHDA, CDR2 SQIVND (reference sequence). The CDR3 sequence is CASSVTGTGAGYTF. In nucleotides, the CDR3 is TGTGCCAGTAGTGTAACCGGGACAGGGGCTGGCTACACCTTC.

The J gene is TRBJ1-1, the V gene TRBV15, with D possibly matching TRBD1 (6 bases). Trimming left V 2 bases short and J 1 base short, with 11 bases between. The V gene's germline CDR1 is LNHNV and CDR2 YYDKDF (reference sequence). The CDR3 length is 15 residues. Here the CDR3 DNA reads TGTGCCACCAGCAGATTGGACAGAGCGAACACTGAAGCTTTCTTT. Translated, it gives CATSRLDRANTEAFF.

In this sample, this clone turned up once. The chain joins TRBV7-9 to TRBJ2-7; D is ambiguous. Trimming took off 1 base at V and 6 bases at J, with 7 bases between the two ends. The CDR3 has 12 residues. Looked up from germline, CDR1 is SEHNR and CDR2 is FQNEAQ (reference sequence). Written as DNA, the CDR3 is TGTGCCAGCAGCTTAGGTTGGGGCGAGCAGTACTTC. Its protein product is CASSLGWGEQYF.

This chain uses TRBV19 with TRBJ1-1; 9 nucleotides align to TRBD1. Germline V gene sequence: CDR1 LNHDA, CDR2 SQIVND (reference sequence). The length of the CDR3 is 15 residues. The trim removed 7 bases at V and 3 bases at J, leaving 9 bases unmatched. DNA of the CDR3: TGTGCCAGTACGTGGGACAGGGCACAAGACACTGAAGCTTTCTTT. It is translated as CASTWDRAQDTEAFF.

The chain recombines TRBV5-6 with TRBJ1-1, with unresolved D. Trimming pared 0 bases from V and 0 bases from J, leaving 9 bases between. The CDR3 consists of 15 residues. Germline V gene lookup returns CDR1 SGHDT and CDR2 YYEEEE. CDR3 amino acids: CASSLVATMNTEAFF. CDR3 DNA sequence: TGTGCCAGCAGCTTGGTTGCTACCATGAACACTGAAGCTTTCTTT. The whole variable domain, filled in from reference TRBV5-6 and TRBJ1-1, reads DAGVTQSPTHLIKTRGQQVTLRCSPKSGHDTVSWYQQALGQGPQFIFQYYEEEERQRGNFPDRFSGHQFPNYSSELNVNALLLGDSALYLCASSLVATMNTEAFFGQGTRLTVV.

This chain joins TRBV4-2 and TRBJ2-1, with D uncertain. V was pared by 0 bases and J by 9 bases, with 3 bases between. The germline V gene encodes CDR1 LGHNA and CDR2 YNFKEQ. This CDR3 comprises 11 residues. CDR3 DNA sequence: TGTGCCAGCAGCCAAGACGGTGAGCAGTTCTTC. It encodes CASSQDGEQFF.

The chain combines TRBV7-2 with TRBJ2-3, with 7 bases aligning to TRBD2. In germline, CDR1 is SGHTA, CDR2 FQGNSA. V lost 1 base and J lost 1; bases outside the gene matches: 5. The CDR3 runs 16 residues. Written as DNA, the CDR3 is TGTGCCAGCAGCTTAGGCGGGGGAAGGGGCACAGATACGCAGTATTTT. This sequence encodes CASSLGGGRGTDTQYF. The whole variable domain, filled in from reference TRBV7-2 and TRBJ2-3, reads GAGVSQSPSNKVTEKGKDVELRCDPISGHTALYWYRQSLGQGLEFLIYFQGNSAPDKSGLPSDRFSAERTGGSVSTLTIQRTQQEDSAVYLCASSLGGGRGTDTQYFGPGTRLTVL.

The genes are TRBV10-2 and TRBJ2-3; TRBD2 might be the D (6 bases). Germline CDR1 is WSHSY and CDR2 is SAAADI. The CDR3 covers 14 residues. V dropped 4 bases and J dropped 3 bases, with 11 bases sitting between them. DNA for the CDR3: TGCGCCAGCAGTGGGTCGGGACTGACAGATACGCAGTATTTT. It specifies CASSGSGLTDTQYF.

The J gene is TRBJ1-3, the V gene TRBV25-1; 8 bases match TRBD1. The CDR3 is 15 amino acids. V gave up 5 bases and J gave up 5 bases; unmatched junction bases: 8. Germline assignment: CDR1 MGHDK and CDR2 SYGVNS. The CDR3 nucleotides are TGTGCCAGCAGTCCAGGGGGCTCTGAAAGAAACACCATATATTTT. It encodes CASSPGGSERNTIYF.

CDR3: CASSQGGLAGGPGNEQFF. DNA of the CDR3: TGCGCCAGCAGCCAAGGGGGACTAGCGGGAGGGCCGGGGAATGAGCAGTTCTTC. This sequence joins TRBV4-1 and TRBJ2-1; the match to TRBD2 covers 16 bases. Germline V gives CDR1 MGHRA, CDR2 YSYEKL. The V segment lost 1 base and the J segment 7 bases; nucleotides outside the gene matches: 7. This CDR3 region has 18 residues.

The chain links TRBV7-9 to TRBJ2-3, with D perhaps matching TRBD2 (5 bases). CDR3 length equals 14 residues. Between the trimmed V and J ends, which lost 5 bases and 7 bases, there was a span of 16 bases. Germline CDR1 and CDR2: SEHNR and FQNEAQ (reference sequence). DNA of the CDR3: TGTGCCAGCAGCATTAGCGACCCGCCAAATACGCAGTATTTT. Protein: CASSISDPPNTQYF.

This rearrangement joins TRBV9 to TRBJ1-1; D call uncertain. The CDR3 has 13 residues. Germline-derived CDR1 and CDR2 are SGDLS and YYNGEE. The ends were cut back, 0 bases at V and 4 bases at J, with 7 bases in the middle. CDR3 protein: CASSVDAGTEAFF. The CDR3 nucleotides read TGTGCCAGCAGCGTAGATGCTGGCACTGAAGCTTTCTTT. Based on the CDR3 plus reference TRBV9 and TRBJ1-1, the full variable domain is DSGVTQTPKHLITATGQRVTLRCSPRSGDLSVYWYQQSLDQGLQFLIQYYNGEERAKGNILERFSAQQFPDLHSELNLSSLELGDSALYFCASSVDAGTEAFFGQGTRLTVV.

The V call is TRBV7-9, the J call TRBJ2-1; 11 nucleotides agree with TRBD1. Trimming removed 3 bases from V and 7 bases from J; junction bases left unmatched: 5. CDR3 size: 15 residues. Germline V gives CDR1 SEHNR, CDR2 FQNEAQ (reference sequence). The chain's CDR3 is CASSFGDRGMNEQFF. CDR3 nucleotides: TGTGCCAGCAGCTTTGGGGACAGGGGGATGAATGAGCAGTTCTTC.

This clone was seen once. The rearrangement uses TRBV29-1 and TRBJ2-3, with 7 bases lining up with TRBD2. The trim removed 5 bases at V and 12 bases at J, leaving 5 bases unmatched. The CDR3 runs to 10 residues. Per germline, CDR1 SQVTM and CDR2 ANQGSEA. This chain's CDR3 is CSVWDYLQYF. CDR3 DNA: TGCAGCGTTTGGGACTACCTCCAGTATTTT.

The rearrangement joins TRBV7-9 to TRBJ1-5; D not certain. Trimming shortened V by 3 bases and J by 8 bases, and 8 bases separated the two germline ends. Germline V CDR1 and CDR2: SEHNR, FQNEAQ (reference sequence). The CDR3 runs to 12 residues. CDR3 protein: CASSLGVKPQHF. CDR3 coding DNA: TGTGCCAGCAGCTTGGGTGTAAAGCCCCAGCATTTT.

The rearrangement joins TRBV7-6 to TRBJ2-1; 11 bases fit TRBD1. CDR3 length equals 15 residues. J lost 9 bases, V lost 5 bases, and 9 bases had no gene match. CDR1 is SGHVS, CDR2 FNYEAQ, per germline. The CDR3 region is CASSAGTGGRGEQFF. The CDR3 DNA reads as TGTGCCAGCAGCGCCGGGACAGGGGGACGGGGTGAGCAGTTCTTC.

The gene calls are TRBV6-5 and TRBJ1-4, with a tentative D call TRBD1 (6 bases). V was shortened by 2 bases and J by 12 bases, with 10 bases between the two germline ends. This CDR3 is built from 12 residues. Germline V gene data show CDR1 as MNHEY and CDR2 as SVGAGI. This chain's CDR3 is CASSYGGPELFF. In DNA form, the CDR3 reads TGTGCCAGCAGTTACGGGGGGCCAGAACTGTTTTTT.

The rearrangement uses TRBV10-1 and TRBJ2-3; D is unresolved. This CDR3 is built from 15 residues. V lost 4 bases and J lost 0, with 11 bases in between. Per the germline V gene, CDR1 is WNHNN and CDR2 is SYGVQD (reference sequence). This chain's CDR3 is CASSAGYFSTDTQYF. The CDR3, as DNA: TGCGCCAGCAGTGCCGGATATTTCAGCACAGATACGCAGTATTTT.

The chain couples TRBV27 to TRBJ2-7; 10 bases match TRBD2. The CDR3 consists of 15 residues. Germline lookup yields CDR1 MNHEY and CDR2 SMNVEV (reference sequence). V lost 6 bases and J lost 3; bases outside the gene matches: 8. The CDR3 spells CASSTSGTSDYEQYF. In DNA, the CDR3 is TGTGCCAGCAGCACCTCTGGGACTAGCGACTACGAGCAGTACTTC.

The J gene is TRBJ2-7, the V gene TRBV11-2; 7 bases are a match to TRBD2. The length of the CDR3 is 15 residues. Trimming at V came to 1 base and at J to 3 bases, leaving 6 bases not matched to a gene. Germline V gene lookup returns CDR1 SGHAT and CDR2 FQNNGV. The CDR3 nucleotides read TGTGCCAGCAGCTTAGTGGGGACTACCTTCTACGAGCAGTACTTC. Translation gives CASSLVGTTFYEQYF.

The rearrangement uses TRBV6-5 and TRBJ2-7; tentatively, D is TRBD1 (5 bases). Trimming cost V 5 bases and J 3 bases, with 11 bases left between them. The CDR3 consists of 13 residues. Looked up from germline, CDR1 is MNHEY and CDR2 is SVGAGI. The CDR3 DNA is TGTGCCAGCAGTATGACAGTCCTCTACGAGCAGTACTTC. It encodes CASSMTVLYEQYF.

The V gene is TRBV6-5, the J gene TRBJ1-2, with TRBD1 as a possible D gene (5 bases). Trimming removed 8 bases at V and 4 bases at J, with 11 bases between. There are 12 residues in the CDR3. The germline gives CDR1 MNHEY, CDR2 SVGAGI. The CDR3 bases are TGTGCCAGCCGCGGGGGAGGCTATGGCTACACCTTC. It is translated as CASRGGGYGYTF.

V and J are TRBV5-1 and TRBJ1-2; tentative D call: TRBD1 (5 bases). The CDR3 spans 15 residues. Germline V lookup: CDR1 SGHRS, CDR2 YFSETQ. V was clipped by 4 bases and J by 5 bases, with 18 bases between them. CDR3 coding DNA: TGCGCCAGCAGCCCCTGGGACCGGACCGGTTATGGCTACACCTTC. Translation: CASSPWDRTGYGYTF.

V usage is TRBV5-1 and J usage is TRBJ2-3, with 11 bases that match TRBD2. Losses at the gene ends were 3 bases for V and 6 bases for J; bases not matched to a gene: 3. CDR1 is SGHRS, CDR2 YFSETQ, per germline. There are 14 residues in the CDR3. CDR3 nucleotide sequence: TGCGCCAGCAGCTCAGGGACTAGCGGCGATACGCAGTATTTT. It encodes CASSSGTSGDTQYF.

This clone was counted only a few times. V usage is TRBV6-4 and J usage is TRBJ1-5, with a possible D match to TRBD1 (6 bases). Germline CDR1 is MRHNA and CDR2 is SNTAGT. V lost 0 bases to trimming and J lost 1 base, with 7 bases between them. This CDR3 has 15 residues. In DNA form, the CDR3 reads TGTGCCAGCAGTGACTCAGGGGGAAGCAATCAGCCCCAGCATTTT. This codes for CASSDSGGSNQPQHF.

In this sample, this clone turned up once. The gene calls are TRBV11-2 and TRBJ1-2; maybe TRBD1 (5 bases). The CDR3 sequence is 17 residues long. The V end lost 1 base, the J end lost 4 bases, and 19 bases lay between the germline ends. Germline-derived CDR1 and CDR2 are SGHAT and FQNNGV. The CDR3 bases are TGTGCCAGCAGCTTAGGCGTGTCCAGAACAGGAGCCTATGGCTACACCTTC. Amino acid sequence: CASSLGVSRTGAYGYTF.

The CDR3 sequence is CASSLVSASYEQYF. For the CDR3, the DNA is TGTGCCAGCAGCTTAGTTTCGGCGTCCTACGAGCAGTACTTC. The chain combines TRBV7-2 with TRBJ2-7; D is ambiguous. V lost 1 base and J lost 1, with 8 bases in between. The CDR3 is made up of 14 amino acids. Germline loops: CDR1 SGHTA, CDR2 FQGNSA.

In DNA form, the CDR3 reads TGCGCCAGCAGCTTGGCACTAGCGACCTACAATGAGCAGTTCTTC. It specifies CASSLALATYNEQFF. The genes are TRBV5-1 and TRBJ2-1, with 7 bases lining up with TRBD2. Germline V gene data show CDR1 as SGHRS and CDR2 as YFSETQ. This CDR3 spans 15 amino acids. The trim removed 0 bases at V and 2 bases at J, leaving 2 bases unmatched.